This T cell receptor beta chain was captured by sequencing in a study of blood T cell repertoires in COVID-19. The overall study: Both acute and convalescent COVID-19 samples were obtained from the United States, Italy and Spain. T cells, B-cell-depleted T cells, or PBMCs supplied cDNA or gDNA.

In the authors' methods: The authors estimated nucleated cell counts from reference gene primer amplification. Repertoires were generated with immunoSEQ multiplex PCR, while TCRdb's copy carries only in-frame clones and drops some. V and J calls and clone size are copied from that table; D and trimming were computed from the DNA. Here the sample spans roughly 32,000 clones, around 87% being singletons. The TCR comes from a man aged 55-75 years with active COVID-19. Sequencing was carried out using peripheral blood.

This CDR3 reads CASSGTGTANEKLFF. In DNA, the CDR3 is TGTGCCAGCAGCGGAACAGGGACGGCTAATGAAAAACTGTTTTTT. The chain recombines TRBV7-9 with TRBJ1-4, with D maybe TRBD1 (6 bases). Trimming removed 5 bases from V and 3 bases from J, with 13 bases in between. This CDR3 contains 15 residues. Germline CDR1 is SEHNR and CDR2 is FQNEAQ (reference sequence).